This is a list of T cell receptor beta chains from one sample in a study of blood T cell repertoires in COVID-19. Repertoires were generated with immunoSEQ multiplex PCR, while TCRdb's copy carries only in-frame clones and drops some. The sample records about 80,000 clones, roughly 88% being singletons. Sequencing was performed on peripheral blood. The receptor set was obtained from a woman older than 75 with acute or convalescent COVID-19. Both conserved end residues are part of each CDR3. D genes are given only for firm matches. The size entry is marked missing in some rows and otherwise reads once, few, many or a size class.

clone_size d_call j_call v_call cdr3_nt cdr3_aa
. TRBD1 TRBJ2-6 TRBV7-2 TGTGCCAGCAGCCAACAGGGACAGCTCTTCTCTGGGGCCAACGTCCTGACTTTC CASSQQGQLFSGANVLTF
once TRBD1 TRBJ2-6 TRBV12-5 TGTGCTAGTGGTATGACCGGGACAGGGATCCTCTCTGGGGCCAACGTCCTGACTTTC CASGMTGTGILSGANVLTF
once . TRBJ1-2 TRBV7-6 TGTGCCAGCAGCTCTCCACCTAGCGGCTACACCTTC CASSSPPSGYTF
. TRBD1 TRBJ2-7 TRBV5-1 TGCGCCAGCAGCTCGACAGGGGGAGGATACGAGCAGTACTTC CASSSTGGGYEQYF
. . TRBJ1-6 TRBV3-1/TRBV3-2 TGTGCCAGCAGCCAAGATAATTTCCCGAGGGCCCTCCACTTT CASSQDNFPRALHF
. . TRBJ1-5 TRBV19 TGTGCCAGTAGTATAGGGAGTTTAGGTCAGCCCCAGCATTTT CASSIGSLGQPQHF
. . TRBJ1-2 TRBV19 TGTGCCAGTAGTATACCCCGAACGGGGGACTATGGCTACACCTTC CASSIPRTGDYGYTF
. . TRBJ1-6 TRBV18 TGTGCCAGCTCACTTGACCGGCTGAGACTGAATAATTCACCCCTCCACTTT CASSLDRLRLNNSPLHF
. TRBD1 TRBJ1-5 TRBV27 TGTGCCAGCAGTTTACGGGGACAGGGAAGGGATCAGCCCCAGCATTTT CASSLRGQGRDQPQHF
. TRBD1 TRBJ1-5 TRBV10-3 TGTGCCATCAGTGAGACAGGGGGCAATCAGCCCCAGCATTTT CAISETGGNQPQHF
. TRBD2 TRBJ2-1 TRBV19 TGTGCCAGTAGTATAGATCGAACGGGAGGGCGGAATGAGCAGTTCTTC CASSIDRTGGRNEQFF
. . TRBJ2-5 TRBV6-5 TGTGCCAGCAGTTCTTCCCTGGAGTCGGGGGAGACCCAGTACTTC CASSSSLESGETQYF
. . TRBJ1-1 TRBV7-2 TGTGCCAGCAGCTTAGTGGGACGATGGGGAGGGACTGAAGCTTTCTTT CASSLVGRWGGTEAFF
. TRBD1 TRBJ1-5 TRBV19 TGTGCCAGTAGCGCGGGACAGGTGAGCAATCAGCCCCAGCATTTT CASSAGQVSNQPQHF
. . TRBJ1-1 TRBV20-1 TGCAGTGCTAGCGACAGGTCTGAAGCTTTCTTT CSASDRSEAFF
. . TRBJ2-1 TRBV7-2 TGTGCCAGCAGCCGCTCTGCCGGGCAGACTACCTACAATGAGCAGTTCTTC CASSRSAGQTTYNEQFF
. TRBD1 TRBJ1-2 TRBV4-3 TGCGCCAGCAGCCTAAGGGGGCGAGGCTACACCTTC CASSLRGRGYTF
. TRBD1 TRBJ2-4 TRBV18 TGTGCCAGCTCACCCGACAGGGGCCAAAACATTCAGTACTTC CASSPDRGQNIQYF
. TRBD2 TRBJ2-1 TRBV6-5 TGTGCCAGCAGTTTGCTAGCGGGGGCCGCCGGTAATGAGCAGTTCTTC CASSLLAGAAGNEQFF
. TRBD1 TRBJ2-7 TRBV6-4 TGTGCCAGCAGTGACTCGATCAACAGGGGTCTTCCTCGTTACGAGCAGTACTTC CASSDSINRGLPRYEQYF
. . TRBJ2-1 TRBV28 TGTGCCAGCAGTCTACTCGGGATTTTGGGGTACAATGAGCAGTTCTTC CASSLLGILGYNEQFF
. . TRBJ2-7 TRBV5-1 TGCGCCAGCAGCTGGGGACAAGACGAGCAGTACTTC CASSWGQDEQYF
. . TRBJ1-5 TRBV6-5 TGTGCCAGCAGCCTCGTACAGGGCCCCAATCAGCCCCAGCATTTT CASSLVQGPNQPQHF
. TRBD1 TRBJ1-3 TRBV7-9 TGTGCCAGCGGCTGGGACAGGCCAAGCTCTGGAAACACCATATATTTT CASGWDRPSSGNTIYF
. TRBD2 TRBJ2-7 TRBV5-5 TGTGCCAGCAGCTTAGCTAGCGGAACCTACGAGCAGTACTTC CASSLASGTYEQYF